This T cell receptor (beta chain) was captured by sequencing in a study of response to subunit inactivated influenza vaccine. Germline V gives CDR1 SQVTM, CDR2 ANQGSEA. There are 14 residues in the CDR3. V was trimmed by 8 bases and J by 1 base, leaving 17 bases between them. A few counts support this clonotype. The target antigen is unknown. TCRdb reprocessed the RT-PCR reads via MiXCR and lists one record per CDR3 protein. The sample includes 450,000 to 600,000 distinct CDR3 sequences, 6.5% to 8% of them seen just once. Study-level findings and limits: After each seasonal influenza vaccination, few new T cells are recruited, the authors suggested.

Sequencing was performed on PBMCs from blood, taken approximately 25 months after vaccination. The genes are TRBV29-1 and TRBJ1-1, with D tentatively TRBD1 (6 bases). The TCR was taken from a man between 50 and 75 years old who received an inactivated influenza vaccine. The CDR3 DNA follows: TGCAGCCTCAGGTGGCAGGGGAAGAACACTGAAGCTTTCTTT. The encoded protein is CSLRWQGKNTEAFF.